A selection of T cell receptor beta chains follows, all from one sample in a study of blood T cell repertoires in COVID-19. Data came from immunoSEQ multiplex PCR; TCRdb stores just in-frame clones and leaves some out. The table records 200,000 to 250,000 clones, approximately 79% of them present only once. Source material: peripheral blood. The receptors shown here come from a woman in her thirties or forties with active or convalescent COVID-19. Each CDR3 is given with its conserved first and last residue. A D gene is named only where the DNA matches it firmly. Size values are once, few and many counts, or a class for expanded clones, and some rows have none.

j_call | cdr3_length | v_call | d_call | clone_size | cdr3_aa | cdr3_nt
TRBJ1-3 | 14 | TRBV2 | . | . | CASTDSYSGNTIYF | TGTGCCAGCACCGACAGCTACTCTGGAAACACCATATATTTT
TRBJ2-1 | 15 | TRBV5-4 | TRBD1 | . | CASSLAGTGYNEQFF | TGTGCCAGCAGCTTGGCCGGGACAGGATACAATGAGCAGTTCTTC
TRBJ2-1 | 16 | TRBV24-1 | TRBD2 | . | CATSGTSGGRYNEQFF | TGTGCCACCAGTGGGACTAGCGGGGGCCGTTACAATGAGCAGTTCTTC
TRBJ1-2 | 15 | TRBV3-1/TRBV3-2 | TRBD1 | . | CASSSESLRGSGYTF | TGTGCCAGCAGCTCAGAAAGTCTCAGGGGGAGTGGCTACACCTTC
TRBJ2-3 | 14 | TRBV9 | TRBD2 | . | CASSVEAGRDTQYF | TGTGCCAGCAGCGTAGAAGCGGGGCGTGATACGCAGTATTTT
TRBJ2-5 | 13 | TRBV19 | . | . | CASSPGVQETQYF | TGTGCCAGTAGCCCCGGGGTACAAGAGACCCAGTACTTC
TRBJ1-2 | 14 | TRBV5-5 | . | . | CASSLGTGNYGYTF | TGTGCCAGCAGCTTGGGTACGGGAAACTATGGCTACACCTTC
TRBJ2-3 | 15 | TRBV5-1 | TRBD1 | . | CASSLDRVSTDTQYF | TGCGCCAGCAGCCTCGACAGGGTATCCACAGATACGCAGTATTTT
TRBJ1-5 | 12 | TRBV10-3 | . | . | CAIRQGDQPQHF | TGTGCCATCAGACAGGGAGATCAGCCCCAGCATTTT
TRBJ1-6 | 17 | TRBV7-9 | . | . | CASSSTETEGYNSPLHF | TGTGCCAGCAGCTCTACGGAGACAGAAGGCTATAATTCACCCCTCCACTTT
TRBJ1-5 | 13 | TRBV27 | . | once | CASRGQDYQPQHF | TGTGCCAGCAGGGGACAAGATTATCAGCCCCAGCATTTT
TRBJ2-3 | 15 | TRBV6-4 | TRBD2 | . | CASSGLAGGADTQYF | TGTGCCAGCAGCGGACTAGCGGGGGGGGCAGATACGCAGTATTTT
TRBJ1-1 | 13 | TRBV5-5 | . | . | CASSFGGNTEAFF | TGTGCCAGCAGCTTCGGGGGGAACACTGAAGCTTTCTTT
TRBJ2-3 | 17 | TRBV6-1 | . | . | CASSESPLGMSTDTQYF | TGTGCCAGCAGTGAATCCCCTCTTGGCATGAGCACAGATACGCAGTATTTT
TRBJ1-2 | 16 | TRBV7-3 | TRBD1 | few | CASSLSGTGTGHGYTF | TGTGCCAGCAGCTTATCTGGAACCGGGACAGGGCATGGCTACACCTTC
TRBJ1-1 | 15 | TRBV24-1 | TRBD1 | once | CATSDSKTGVTEAFF | TGTGCCACCAGTGATTCGAAAACAGGGGTCACTGAAGCTTTCTTT
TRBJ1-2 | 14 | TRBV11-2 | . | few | CASSARAIGYGYTF | TGTGCCAGCAGTGCCAGGGCGATAGGCTATGGCTACACCTTC
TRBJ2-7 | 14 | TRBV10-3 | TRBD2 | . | CAISESGGAREQYF | TGTGCCATCAGTGAAAGCGGGGGCGCCCGGGAGCAGTACTTC
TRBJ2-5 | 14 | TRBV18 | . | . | CASSLDWVRETQYF | TGTGCCAGCTCACTCGACTGGGTCCGGGAGACCCAGTACTTC
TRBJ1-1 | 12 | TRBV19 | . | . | CASSLTGTEAFF | TGTGCCAGTTCTCTCACAGGGACTGAAGCTTTCTTT
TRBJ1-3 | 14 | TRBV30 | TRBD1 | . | CAWRGGQGGHTIYF | TGTGCCTGGAGGGGAGGACAGGGAGGGCACACCATATATTTT
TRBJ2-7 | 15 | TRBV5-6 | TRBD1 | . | CASSPRTGISYEQYF | TGTGCCAGCAGCCCAAGGACAGGGATCTCCTACGAGCAGTACTTC
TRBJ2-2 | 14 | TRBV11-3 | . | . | CASSLRQNTGELFF | TGTGCCAGCAGCTTAAGACAGAACACCGGGGAGCTGTTTTTT
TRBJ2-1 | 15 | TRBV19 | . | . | CASSLEGGTYNEQFF | TGTGCCAGTAGCCTGGAGGGCGGGACCTACAATGAGCAATTCTTC
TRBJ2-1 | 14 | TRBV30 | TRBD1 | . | CAWSLDRGYNEQFF | TGTGCCTGGAGTTTGGACAGGGGATACAATGAGCAGTTCTTC
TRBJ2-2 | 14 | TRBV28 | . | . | CASSPSFGTGELFF | TGTGCCAGCAGCCCGAGCTTCGGCACCGGGGAGCTGTTTTTT
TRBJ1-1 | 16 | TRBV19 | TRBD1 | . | CASTSGGQRGVTEAFF | TGTGCCAGTACCTCAGGGGGACAAAGGGGGGTCACTGAAGCTTTCTTT
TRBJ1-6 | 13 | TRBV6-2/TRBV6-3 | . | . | CASSYERRSPLHF | TGTGCCAGCAGTTACGAAAGGAGATCACCCCTCCACTTT
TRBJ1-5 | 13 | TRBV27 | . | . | CASSLQDNQPQHF | TGTGCCAGCAGTTTACAGGACAATCAGCCCCAGCATTTT
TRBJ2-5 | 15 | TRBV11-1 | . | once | CASSLDLGGQETQYF | TGTGCCAGCAGCTTAGATCTCGGCGGCCAAGAGACCCAGTACTTC
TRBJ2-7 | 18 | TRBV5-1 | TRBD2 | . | CASSLSPSGGFSSYEQYF | TGCGCCAGCAGCCTGTCCCCTAGCGGGGGCTTCAGCTCCTACGAGCAGTACTTC
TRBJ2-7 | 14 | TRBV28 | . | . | CASSFLDRSYEQYF | TGTGCCAGCAGTTTTTTGGACAGATCCTACGAGCAGTACTTC
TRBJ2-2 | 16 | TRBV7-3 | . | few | CASSLKSGQNTGELFF | TGTGCCAGCAGCTTAAAATCCGGACAGAACACCGGGGAGCTGTTTTTT
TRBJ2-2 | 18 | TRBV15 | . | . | CATSSIFLSGANTGELFF | TGTGCCACCAGCAGTATTTTCCTTTCAGGGGCGAACACCGGGGAGCTGTTTTTT
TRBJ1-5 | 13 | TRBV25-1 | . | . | CASSPGESQPQHF | TGTGCCAGTTCGCCAGGGGAGAGCCAGCCCCAGCATTTT
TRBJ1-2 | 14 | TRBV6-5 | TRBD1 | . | CASRSDRPFGGYTF | TGTGCCAGCAGATCGGACAGGCCGTTCGGTGGCTACACCTTC
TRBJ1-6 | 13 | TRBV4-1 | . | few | CASSRDMGSPLHF | TGCGCCAGCAGCCGGGACATGGGTTCACCCCTCCACTTT
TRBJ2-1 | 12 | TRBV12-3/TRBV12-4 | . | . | CASSPGGYEQFF | TGTGCCAGCAGTCCAGGCGGGTATGAGCAGTTCTTC
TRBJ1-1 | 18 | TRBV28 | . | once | CASSLYIVATGRDTEAFF | TGTGCCAGCAGTTTATACATCGTCGCTACAGGGAGAGACACTGAAGCTTTCTTT
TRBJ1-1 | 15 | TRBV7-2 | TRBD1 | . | CASSSPTGYGTEAFF | TGTGCCAGCAGCTCACCGACAGGGTATGGGACTGAAGCTTTCTTT
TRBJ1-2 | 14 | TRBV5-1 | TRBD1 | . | CASSPGTGLTGYTF | TGCGCCAGCAGCCCGGGGACAGGGTTGACTGGCTACACCTTC
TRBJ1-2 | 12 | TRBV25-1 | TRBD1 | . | CASSETGGGYTF | TGTGCCAGCAGTGAAACAGGGGGAGGCTACACCTTC
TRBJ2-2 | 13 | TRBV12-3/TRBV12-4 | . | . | CASRGVDTGELFF | TGTGCCAGCAGAGGGGTCGACACCGGGGAGCTGTTTTTT
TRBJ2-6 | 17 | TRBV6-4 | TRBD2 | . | CASSPGGFSSGANVLTF | TGTGCCAGCAGCCCGGGGGGGTTTAGCTCTGGGGCCAACGTCCTGACTTTC
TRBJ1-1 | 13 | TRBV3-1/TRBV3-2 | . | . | CASSPQGNTEAFF | TGTGCCAGCAGCCCACAGGGGAACACTGAAGCTTTCTTT
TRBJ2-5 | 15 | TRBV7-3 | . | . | CASSFGPAEWETQYF | TGTGCCAGCAGCTTTGGTCCGGCGGAGTGGGAGACCCAGTACTTC
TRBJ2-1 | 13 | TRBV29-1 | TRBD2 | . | CSVQGLAGDEQFF | TGCAGCGTTCAGGGACTAGCCGGCGATGAGCAGTTCTTC
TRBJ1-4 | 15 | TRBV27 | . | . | CASSLSGPINEKLFF | TGTGCCAGCAGTTTATCGGGGCCGATTAATGAAAAACTGTTTTTT
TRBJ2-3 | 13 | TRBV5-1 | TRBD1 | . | CASNQGGTDTQYF | TGCGCCAGCAACCAGGGGGGCACAGATACGCAGTATTTT
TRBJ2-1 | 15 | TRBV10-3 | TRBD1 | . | CAIKTDRGGYNEQFF | TGTGCCATCAAAACGGACAGGGGGGGTTACAATGAGCAGTTCTTC
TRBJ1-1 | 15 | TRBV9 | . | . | CASSPGIGMNTEAFF | TGTGCCAGCAGCCCTGGCATCGGGATGAACACTGAAGCTTTCTTT